The 15 T cell receptor beta chains reported below all come from one sample, sequenced in a study of cytomegalovirus exposure and HLA in healthy donors. The PCR ran on 60 Vbeta and 13 Jbeta primers. The assay was immunoSEQ multiplex PCR, and TCRdb's table has in-frame clones only and misses some. Of some 120,000 clones listed, more than 65% are singletons. The sample was PBMCs. These receptor sequences come from a man aged 18-30 years in good health and CMV-seronegative.

This chain uses TRBV23-1 with TRBJ1-1, with 8 nucleotides matching TRBD1. TRBV23-1 is reported as an ORF; its role is uncertain. After removal of 2 bases from V and 1 base from J, the junction contained 6 bases not matched to a gene. The CDR3 has 16 amino acids. This CDR3 is CASSQDRGGRNTEAFF. The CDR3 DNA follows: TGCGCCAGCAGTCAAGACAGGGGAGGTCGGAACACTGAAGCTTTCTTT.

This clone was seen once. The chain links TRBV19 to TRBJ2-3, with TRBD1 matching 9 bases. V trimming: 1 base; J trimming: 3 bases; junction bases outside the gene matches: 2. Germline V gene sequence: CDR1 LNHDA, CDR2 SQIVND (reference sequence). The CDR3 runs 15 residues. CDR3 amino acids: CASSIGQGGTDTQYF. CDR3 nucleotide sequence: TGTGCCAGTAGTATAGGACAGGGGGGGACAGATACGCAGTATTTT.

This chain links TRBV19 with TRBJ2-4; D is perhaps TRBD1 (6 bases). V lost 4 bases to trimming and J lost 2 bases, with 15 bases between them. The CDR3 runs to 16 residues. Germline CDR1 and CDR2: LNHDA and SQIVND (reference sequence). The CDR3: CASSTQQGFPKNIQYF. CDR3 nucleotide sequence: TGTGCCAGTAGTACCCAACAGGGTTTCCCCAAAAACATTCAGTACTTC.

The chain carries TRBV18 and TRBJ2-5; no firm D call. Per germline, CDR1 KGHSH and CDR2 LQKENI. Deletions cut 6 bases from V and 1 base from J, with 9 bases between. This CDR3 contains 13 residues. CDR3 coding DNA: TGTGCCAGCTCGTCGACACGCCAAGAGACCCAGTACTTC. Protein: CASSSTRQETQYF.

The chain employs TRBV9 and TRBJ2-7; TRBD1 is a possible D gene (7 bases). The CDR3 contains 13 residues. With 4 bases removed from V and 6 bases from J, the gap between germline ends came to 14 bases. Germline V gene data show CDR1 as SGDLS and CDR2 as YYNGEE. The CDR3 reads CASSQQGGGEQYF. The DNA for the CDR3 is TGTGCCAGCAGCCAGCAGGGGGGAGGCGAGCAGTACTTC.

Here the CDR3 reads CASGWGGGNSPLHF. The CDR3 nucleotides are TGTGCTAGTGGTTGGGGTGGGGGGAATTCACCCCTCCACTTT. The chain combines TRBV12-5 with TRBJ1-6, with D tentatively TRBD1 (5 bases). This CDR3 has 14 residues. V was pared by 4 bases and J by 7 bases, with 11 bases between. Per the germline V gene, CDR1 is LGHNT and CDR2 is FRNRAP. Using reference TRBV12-5 and TRBJ1-6 for the parts outside the CDR3, the full variable domain is DARVTQTPRHKVTEMGQEVTMRCQPILGHNTVFWYRQTMMQGLELLAYFRNRAPLDDSGMPKDRFSAEMPDATLATLKIQPSEPRDSAVYFCASGWGGGNSPLHFGNGTRLTVT.

This CDR3 reads CASSAPGNTDTQYF. CDR3 in DNA: TGTGCCAGCAGCGCTCCCGGGAACACAGATACGCAGTATTTT. The chain is built from TRBV4-2 and TRBJ2-3; perhaps TRBD2 as D (5 bases). Germline-derived CDR1 and CDR2 are LGHNA and YNFKEQ. V lost 5 bases, J lost 2 bases, and 11 bases lay in between. The CDR3 runs to 14 residues.

The CDR3 region is CAISEGTSGTDTQYF. CDR3 nucleotide sequence: TGTGCCATCAGTGAGGGGACTAGCGGCACAGATACGCAGTATTTT. The chain employs TRBV10-3 and TRBJ2-3, with 10 bases matching TRBD2. V gave up 2 bases and J gave up 1 base; unmatched junction bases: 0. The CDR3 is made up of 15 amino acids. CDR1 and CDR2 from the germline V gene are ENHRY and SYGVKD.

This chain connects TRBV5-6 to TRBJ2-7; no clear D. V was clipped by 1 base and J by 6 bases, with 14 bases between them. CDR3 length equals 14 residues. The germline gives CDR1 SGHDT, CDR2 YYEEEE. CDR3 nucleotide sequence: TGTGCCAGCAGCTTGAAGTGGGCTTTGGGCGAGCAGTACTTC. Translated: CASSLKWALGEQYF. The whole variable domain, filled in from reference TRBV5-6 and TRBJ2-7, reads DAGVTQSPTHLIKTRGQQVTLRCSPKSGHDTVSWYQQALGQGPQFIFQYYEEEERQRGNFPDRFSGHQFPNYSSELNVNALLLGDSALYLCASSLKWALGEQYFGPGTRLTVT.

This CDR3 reads CASSVVTSSTDTQYF. The DNA for the CDR3 is TGTGCCAGCAGCGTAGTCACTTCTAGCACAGATACGCAGTATTTT. This chain uses TRBV9 with TRBJ2-3; D is unresolved. The CDR3 length is 15 residues. The ends were cut back, 0 bases at V and 0 bases at J, with 8 bases in the middle. The germline V gene has CDR1 SGDLS and CDR2 YYNGEE.

The count of this clone is one. The rearrangement joins TRBV4-3 to TRBJ2-3; D uncertain. CDR3 length: 17 amino acids. In germline, CDR1 is LGHNA, CDR2 YSLEER. Between the trimmed V and J ends, which lost 1 base and 0 bases, there was a span of 14 bases. The CDR3 DNA reads as TGCGCCAGCAGCCAAGGCTTTGCATCAACTAGCACAGATACGCAGTATTTT. This encodes CASSQGFASTSTDTQYF.

This chain uses TRBV4-2 with TRBJ1-1; the D is unclear. The CDR3 has 13 residues. With 4 bases removed from V and 6 bases from J, the gap between germline ends came to 12 bases. Germline CDR1 LGHNA, CDR2 YNFKEQ. CDR3 bases: TGTGCCAGCAGCCGAACAGCTACACCTGAAGCTTTCTTT. Its translation: CASSRTATPEAFF.

As for this clone: At one of its ends the junction is not consistent with the germline gene, which may arise from a read error. The V gene is TRBV5-1, the J gene TRBJ1-1; D is uncertain. Germline-derived CDR1 and CDR2 are SGHRS and YFSETQ. CDR3 length equals 12 residues. CDR3 residues: CASSLVDSEAFF. The CDR3 DNA follows: TGCGCCAGCAGCTTGGTCGATTCTGAAGCCTTCTTT. Drawing the rest from reference TRBV5-1 and TRBJ1-1, the complete variable domain is KAGVTQTPRYLIKTRGQQVTLSCSPISGHRSVSWYQQTPGQGLQFLFEYFSETQRNKGNFPGRFSGRQFSNSRSEMNVSTLELGDSALYLCASSLVDSEAFFGQGTRLTVV.

The chain recombines TRBV7-9 with TRBJ1-3, with 9 nucleotides matching TRBD1. The CDR3 consists of 16 residues. Germline CDR1 and CDR2: SEHNR and FQNEAQ (reference sequence). V gave up 4 bases and J gave up 1 base; unmatched junction bases: 5. In DNA form, the CDR3 reads TGTGCCAGCAGCTCCGGGACAGGGAGGTCTGGAAACACCATATATTTT. This gives the protein CASSSGTGRSGNTIYF.

The chain employs TRBV25-1 and TRBJ1-6; D ambiguous. CDR3 size: 15 residues. The germline gives CDR1 MGHDK, CDR2 SYGVNS. V shed 3 bases and J shed 12 bases, with 18 bases lying between them. CDR3 in DNA: TGTGCCAGCAGTGACTCATCCGTCCAGGCTCGACCCCTCCACTTT. This gives the protein CASSDSSVQARPLHF.